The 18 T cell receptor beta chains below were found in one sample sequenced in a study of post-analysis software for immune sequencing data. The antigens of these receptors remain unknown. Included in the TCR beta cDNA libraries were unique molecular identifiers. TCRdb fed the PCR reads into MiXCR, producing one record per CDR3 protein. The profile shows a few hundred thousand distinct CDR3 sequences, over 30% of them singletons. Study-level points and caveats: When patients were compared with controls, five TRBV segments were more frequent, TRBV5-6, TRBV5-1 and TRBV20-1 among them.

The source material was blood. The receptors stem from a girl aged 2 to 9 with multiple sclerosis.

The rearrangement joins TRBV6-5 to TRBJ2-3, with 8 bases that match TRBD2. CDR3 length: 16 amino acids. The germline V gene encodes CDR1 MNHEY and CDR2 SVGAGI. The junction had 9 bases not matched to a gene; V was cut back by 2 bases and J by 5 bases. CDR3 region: CASSYGGGQTRDTQYF. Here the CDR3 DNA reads TGTGCCAGCAGTTACGGCGGGGGGCAGACCAGAGATACGCAGTATTTT.

This chain's CDR3 is CSARSQVYGYTF. The CDR3 coding sequence is TGCAGTGCTAGGTCTCAGGTCTATGGCTACACCTTC. V gene TRBV20-1 combines with J gene TRBJ1-2, with D uncertain. Germline lookup yields CDR1 DFQATT and CDR2 SNEGSKA (reference sequence). The CDR3 runs to 12 residues. The germline V and J ends were trimmed by 3 bases and 4 bases, with 9 bases remaining between them.

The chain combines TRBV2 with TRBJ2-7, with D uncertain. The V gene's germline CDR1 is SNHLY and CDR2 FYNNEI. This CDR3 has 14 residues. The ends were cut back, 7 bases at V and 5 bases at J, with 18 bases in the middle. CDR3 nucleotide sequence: TGTGCCAGCAAACTGGGTAGAGTCGCGGACGAGCAGTACTTC. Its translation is CASKLGRVADEQYF.

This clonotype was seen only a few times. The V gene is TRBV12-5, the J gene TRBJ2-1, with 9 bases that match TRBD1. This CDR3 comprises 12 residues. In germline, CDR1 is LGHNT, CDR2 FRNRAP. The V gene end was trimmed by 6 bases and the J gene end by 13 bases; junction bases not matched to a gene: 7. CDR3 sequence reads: CASGSLTGGQFF. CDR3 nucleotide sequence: TGTGCTAGTGGATCTCTGACAGGGGGACAGTTCTTC.

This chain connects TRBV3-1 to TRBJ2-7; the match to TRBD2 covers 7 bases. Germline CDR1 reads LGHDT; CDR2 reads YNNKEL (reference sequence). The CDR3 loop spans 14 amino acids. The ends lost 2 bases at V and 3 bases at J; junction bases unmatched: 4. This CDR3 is CASSQNGGNYEQYF. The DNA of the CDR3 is TGTGCCAGCAGCCAAAACGGGGGGAACTACGAGCAGTACTTC.

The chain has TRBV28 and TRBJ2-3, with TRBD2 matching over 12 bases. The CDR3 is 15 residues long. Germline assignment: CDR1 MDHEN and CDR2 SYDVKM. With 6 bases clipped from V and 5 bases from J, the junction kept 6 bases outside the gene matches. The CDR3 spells CASSLLAGGQDTQYF. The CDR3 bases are TGTGCCAGCAGCCTACTAGCGGGGGGCCAAGATACGCAGTATTTT.

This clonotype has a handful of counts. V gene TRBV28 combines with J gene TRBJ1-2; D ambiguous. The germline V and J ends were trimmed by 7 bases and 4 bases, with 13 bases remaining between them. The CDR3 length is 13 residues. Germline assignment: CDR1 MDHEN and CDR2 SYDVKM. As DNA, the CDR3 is TGTGCCAGCACCCCGTCAGGCCTCTATGGCTACACCTTC. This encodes CASTPSGLYGYTF.

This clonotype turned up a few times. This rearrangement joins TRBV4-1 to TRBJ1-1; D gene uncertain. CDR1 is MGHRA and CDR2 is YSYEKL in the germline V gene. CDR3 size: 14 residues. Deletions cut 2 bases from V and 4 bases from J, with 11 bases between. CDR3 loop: CASSQRELVTEAFF. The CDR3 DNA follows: TGCGCCAGCAGCCAAAGGGAGTTGGTCACTGAAGCTTTCTTT.

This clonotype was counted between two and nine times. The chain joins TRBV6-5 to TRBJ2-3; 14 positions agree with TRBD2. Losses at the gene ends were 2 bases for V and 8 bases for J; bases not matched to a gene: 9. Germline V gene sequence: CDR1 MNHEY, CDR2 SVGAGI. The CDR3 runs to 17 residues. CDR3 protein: CASSYSGTSGSGGTQYF. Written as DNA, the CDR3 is TGTGCCAGCAGTTACAGTGGGACTAGCGGGAGTGGTGGTACGCAGTATTTT.

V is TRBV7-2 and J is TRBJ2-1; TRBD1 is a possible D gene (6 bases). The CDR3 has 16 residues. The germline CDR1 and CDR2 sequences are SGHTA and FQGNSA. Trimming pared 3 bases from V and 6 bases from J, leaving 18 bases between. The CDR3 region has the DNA TGTGCCAGCAGCTTTCCGACAGGATTCTCCCTCAATGAGCAGTTCTTC. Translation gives CASSFPTGFSLNEQFF.

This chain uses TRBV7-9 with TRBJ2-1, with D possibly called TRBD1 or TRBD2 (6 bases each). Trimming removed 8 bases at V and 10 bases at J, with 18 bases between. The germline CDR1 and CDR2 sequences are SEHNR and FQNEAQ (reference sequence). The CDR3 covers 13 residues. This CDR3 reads CASARGPQIEQFF. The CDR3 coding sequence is TGTGCCAGCGCTCGGGGGCCCCAAATCGAGCAGTTCTTC.

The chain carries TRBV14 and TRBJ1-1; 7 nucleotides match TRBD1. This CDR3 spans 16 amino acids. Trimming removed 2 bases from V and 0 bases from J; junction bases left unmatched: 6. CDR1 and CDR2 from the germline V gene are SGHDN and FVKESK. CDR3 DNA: TGTGCCAGCAGCCAAAGACAGGGATGGGTGAACACTGAAGCTTTCTTT. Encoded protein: CASSQRQGWVNTEAFF.

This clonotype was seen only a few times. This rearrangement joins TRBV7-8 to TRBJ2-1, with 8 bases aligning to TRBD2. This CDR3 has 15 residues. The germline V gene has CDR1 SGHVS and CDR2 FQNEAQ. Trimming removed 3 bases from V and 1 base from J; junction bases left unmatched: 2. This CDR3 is CASSFGGRSYNEQFF. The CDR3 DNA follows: TGTGCCAGCAGCTTTGGCGGGAGGTCCTACAATGAGCAGTTCTTC.

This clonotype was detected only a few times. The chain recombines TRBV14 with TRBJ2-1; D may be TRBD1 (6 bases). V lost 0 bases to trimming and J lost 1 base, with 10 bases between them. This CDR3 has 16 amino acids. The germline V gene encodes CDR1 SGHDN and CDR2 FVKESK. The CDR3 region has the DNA TGTGCCAGCAGCCAAGAACTAGGGGGTTCCTACAATGAGCAGTTCTTC. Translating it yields CASSQELGGSYNEQFF.

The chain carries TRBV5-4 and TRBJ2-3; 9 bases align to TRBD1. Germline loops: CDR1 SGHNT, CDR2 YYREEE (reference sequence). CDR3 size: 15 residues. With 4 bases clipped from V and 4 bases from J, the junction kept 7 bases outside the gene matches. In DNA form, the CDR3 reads TGTGCCAGCAGCCGAAAACAGGGGGCCGCAGATACGCAGTATTTT. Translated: CASSRKQGAADTQYF.

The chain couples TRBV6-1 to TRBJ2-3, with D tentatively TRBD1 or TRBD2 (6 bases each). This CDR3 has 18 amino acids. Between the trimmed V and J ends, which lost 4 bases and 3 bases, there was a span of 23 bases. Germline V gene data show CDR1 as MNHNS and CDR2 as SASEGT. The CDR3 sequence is CASSGVQTGLRGTDTQYF. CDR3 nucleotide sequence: TGTGCCAGCAGTGGGGTTCAGACGGGACTGAGGGGGACAGATACGCAGTATTTT.

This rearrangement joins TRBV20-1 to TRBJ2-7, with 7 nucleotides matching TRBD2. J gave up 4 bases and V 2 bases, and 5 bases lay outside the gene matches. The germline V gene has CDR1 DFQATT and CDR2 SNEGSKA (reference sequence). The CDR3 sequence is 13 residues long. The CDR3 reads CSARRLAPYEQYF. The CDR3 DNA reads TGCAGTGCTAGAAGACTAGCCCCTTACGAGCAGTACTTC.

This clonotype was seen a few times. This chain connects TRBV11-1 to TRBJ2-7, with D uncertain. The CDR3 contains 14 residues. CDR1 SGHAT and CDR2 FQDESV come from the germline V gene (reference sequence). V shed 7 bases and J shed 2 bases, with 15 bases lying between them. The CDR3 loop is CASTREVLPYEQYF. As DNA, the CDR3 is TGTGCCAGCACCCGCGAGGTCCTCCCCTACGAGCAGTACTTC.